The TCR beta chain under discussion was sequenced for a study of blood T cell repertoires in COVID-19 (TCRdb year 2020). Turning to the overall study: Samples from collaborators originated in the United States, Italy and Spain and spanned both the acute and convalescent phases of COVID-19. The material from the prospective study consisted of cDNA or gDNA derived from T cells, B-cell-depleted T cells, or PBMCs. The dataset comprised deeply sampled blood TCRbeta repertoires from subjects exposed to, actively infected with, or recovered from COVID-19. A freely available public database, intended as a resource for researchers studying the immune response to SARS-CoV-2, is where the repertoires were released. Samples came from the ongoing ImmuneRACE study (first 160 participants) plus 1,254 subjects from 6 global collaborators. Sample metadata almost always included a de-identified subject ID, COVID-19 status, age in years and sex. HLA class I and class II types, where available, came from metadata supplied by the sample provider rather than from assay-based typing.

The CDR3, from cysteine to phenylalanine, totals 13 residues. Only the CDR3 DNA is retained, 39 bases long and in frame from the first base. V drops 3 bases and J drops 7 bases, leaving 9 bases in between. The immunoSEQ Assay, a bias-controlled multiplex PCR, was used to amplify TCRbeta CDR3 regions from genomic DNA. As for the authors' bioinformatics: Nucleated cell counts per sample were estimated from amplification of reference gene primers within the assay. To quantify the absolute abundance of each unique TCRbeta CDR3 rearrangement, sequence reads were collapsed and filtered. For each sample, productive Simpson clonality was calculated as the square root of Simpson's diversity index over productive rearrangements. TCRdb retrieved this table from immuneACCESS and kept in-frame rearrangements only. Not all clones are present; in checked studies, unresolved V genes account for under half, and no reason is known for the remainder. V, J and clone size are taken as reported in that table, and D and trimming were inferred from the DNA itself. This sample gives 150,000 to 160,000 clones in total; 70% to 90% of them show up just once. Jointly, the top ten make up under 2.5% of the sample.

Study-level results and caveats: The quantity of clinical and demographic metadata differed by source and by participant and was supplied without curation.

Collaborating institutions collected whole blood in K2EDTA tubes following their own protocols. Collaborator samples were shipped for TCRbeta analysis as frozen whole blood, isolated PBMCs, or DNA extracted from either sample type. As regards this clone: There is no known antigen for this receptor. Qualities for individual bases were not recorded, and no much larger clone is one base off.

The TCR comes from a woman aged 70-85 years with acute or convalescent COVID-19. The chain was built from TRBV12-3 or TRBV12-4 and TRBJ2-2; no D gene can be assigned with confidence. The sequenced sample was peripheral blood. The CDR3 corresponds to CASSFQAGGELFF. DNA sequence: TGTGCCAGCAGTTTCCAAGCTGGCGGGGAGCTGTTTTTT.